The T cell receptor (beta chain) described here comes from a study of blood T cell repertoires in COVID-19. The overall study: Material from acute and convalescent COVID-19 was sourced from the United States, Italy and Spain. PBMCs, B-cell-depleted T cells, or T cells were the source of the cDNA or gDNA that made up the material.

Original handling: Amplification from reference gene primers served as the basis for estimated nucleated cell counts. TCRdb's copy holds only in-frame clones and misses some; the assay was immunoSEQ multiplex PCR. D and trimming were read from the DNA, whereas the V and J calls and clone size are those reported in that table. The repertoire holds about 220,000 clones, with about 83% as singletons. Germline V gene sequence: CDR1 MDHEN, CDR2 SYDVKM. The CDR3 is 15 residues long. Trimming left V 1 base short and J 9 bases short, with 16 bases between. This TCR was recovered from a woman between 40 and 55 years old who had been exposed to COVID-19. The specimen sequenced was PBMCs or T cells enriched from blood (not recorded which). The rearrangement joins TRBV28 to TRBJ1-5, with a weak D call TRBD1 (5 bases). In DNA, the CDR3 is TGTGCCAGCAGTTTATTCCAGGGTGCCCTGTCGCCCCAGCATTTT. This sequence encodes CASSLFQGALSPQHF.